The source of this TCR beta chain is a study of blood T cell repertoires in COVID-19. Study-wide context: PBMCs, B-cell-depleted T cells, or T cells were the source of the cDNA or gDNA that made up the material.

The germline gives CDR1 SGHVS, CDR2 FQNEAQ. The CDR3 consists of 15 residues. J gave up 2 bases and V 6 bases, and 4 bases lay outside the gene matches. Repertoires were generated with immunoSEQ multiplex PCR, while TCRdb's copy carries only in-frame clones and drops some. The sample has tens of thousands of clones; under 95% are singletons. This TCR came from a human donor in a cohort sampled during active COVID-19. This chain connects TRBV7-8 to TRBJ2-6; 7 positions match TRBD1. Material: peripheral blood. The CDR3 coding sequence is TGTGCCAGCAGACGGGACAGCACTGGGGCCAACGTCCTGACTTTC. It translates to CASRRDSTGANVLTF.